This T cell receptor beta chain appears in the sequencing data of a study of blood T cell repertoires in COVID-19. This CDR3 comprises 14 residues. V gave up 3 bases and J gave up 4 bases, with 11 bases separating them. Per germline, CDR1 MRHNA and CDR2 SNTAGT. Sequenced by immunoSEQ multiplex PCR; TCRdb stores in-frame clones only, minus some. The repertoire holds hundreds of thousands of clones, with about 89% as singletons. The TCR comes from a woman between 50 and 59 years old with COVID-19, enrolled during active disease. This chain connects TRBV6-4 to TRBJ2-3; possible D gene TRBD1, 6 bases. The sequenced material came from peripheral blood. CDR3 in amino acids: CASSEQGEADTQYF. CDR3 bases: TGTGCCAGCAGTGAACAGGGTGAGGCAGATACGCAGTATTTT.